This T cell receptor (beta chain) was identified in a study of vaccination and CD4 T cells after COVID-19. Overall study findings and caveats: Convalescent patients displayed a median roughly 90% of reactive clones emerging only post-vaccination.

The treatment was: roughly 10-day PBMC culture with coronavirus spike peptide pools or control peptides (ViraFEST assay). From the unexposed donor, CD4+ T cells were collected ahead of the COVID-19 pandemic (2011-2018). The probes, which were SARS-CoV-2 S/N and four cold-coronavirus spikes, were applied to unexposed-donor CD4+ T cells, cells permitting. Turning to this clonotype: As yet, its antigen is unknown.

Trimming removed 3 bases from V and 1 base from J, with 4 bases in between. Germline V lookup: CDR1 MNHNS, CDR2 SASEGT. The CDR3 totals 12 residues. The assay that was used to sequence DNA from cultured CD4+ T cells was the Oncomine TCR Beta short-read assay. It was cultured CD4+ T cells from which genomic DNA was extracted. Via MiXCR, TCRdb re-called the PCR reads, giving one row per CDR3 protein. The data hold several thousand distinct CDR3 sequences, with approximately 40% observed a single time. V and J are TRBV6-1 and TRBJ2-7; no firm D call. This sequence was found in a human donor in good health. Sequencing was carried out using CD4+ T cells from blood, cultured in vitro. Here the CDR3 DNA reads TGTGCCAGCAGTGACAGATCCTACGAGCAGTACTTC. Its translation: CASSDRSYEQYF.